This TCR beta chain was captured by sequencing in a study of blood T cell repertoires in COVID-19 (dated by TCRdb to about 2020). Looking at the study overall: Samples from collaborators originated in the United States, Italy and Spain and spanned both the acute and convalescent phases of COVID-19. The material from the prospective study consisted of cDNA or gDNA derived from T cells, B-cell-depleted T cells, or PBMCs. Deeply sampled blood TCRbeta repertoires from subjects exposed to, actively infected with, or recovered from COVID-19 were included in the dataset. The repertoires were released in a freely available public database meant as a resource for research on the immune response to SARS-CoV-2. The samples were drawn from two sources: the first 160 participants of the ongoing ImmuneRACE study, and 1,000 to 1,500 subjects contributed by 6 global collaborators. Nearly every sample came with metadata listing a de-identified subject ID, COVID-19 status, age in years and sex. Where available, HLA class I and class II types were obtained from metadata supplied by the sample provider rather than from assay-based typing. General conclusions and limits of the study: How much clinical and demographic metadata was included differed by source and by participant, and the metadata was provided uncurated.

The immunoSEQ Assay, a bias-controlled multiplex PCR, was used to amplify TCRbeta CDR3 regions from genomic DNA. The published analysis was carried out like this. Within the assay, amplification of reference gene primers was used to estimate how many nucleated cells each sample contained. To quantify the absolute abundance of each unique TCRbeta CDR3 rearrangement, sequence reads were collapsed and filtered. For each sample, productive Simpson clonality was calculated by taking the square root of Simpson's diversity index across productive rearrangements. In its TCRdb copy, this immuneACCESS table keeps in-frame sequences only and misses some clones. Where compared with another copy, unresolved V genes explain less than half of these, and the others have no known cause. The V and J calls and clone size were taken over from that table, and D and trimming were inferred from the DNA. The sample table records 200,000 to 250,000 clones; approximately 80% of these occur just once. Approximately 4.5% of the sample is taken by the ten largest.

The germline V gene provides CDR1 SGDLS and CDR2 YYNGEE. Trimming leaves V shorter by 3 bases and J shorter by 10 bases, with the junction holding 10 bases beyond the gene matches. Including the terminal cysteine and phenylalanine, the CDR3 comprises 15 residues. CDR3 DNA is the only sequence kept; it has 45 bases, read in frame from the first base. Each collaborating institution followed its own protocols to collect whole blood in K2EDTA tubes. For TCRbeta analysis, collaborators shipped samples in one of three forms: frozen whole blood, isolated PBMCs, or DNA extracted from either of those sample types. With respect to this clone: Its cognate antigen has yet to be identified. It has no much larger one-base neighbor in the sample; base qualities were not kept.

This clonotype was obtained from a woman in her 70s with acute or convalescent COVID-19. Sequenced: peripheral blood. The chain was built from TRBV9 and TRBJ1-6; TRBD1 lines up with 7 middle nucleotides. The DNA sequence follows: TGTGCCAGCAGCGGTGGCACAACAGGGGAATCACCCCTCCACTTT. Translated, it reads CASSGGTTGESPLHF.